These T cell receptor beta chains were read from a single sample in a study of identical twins. One entry per CDR3 protein results from TCRdb running MiXCR on the 5' RACE reads. The table has 450,000 to 650,000 distinct CDR3 sequences, roughly 9.9% seen once; the top ten hold 3%. The same data also contributed to another study, on yellow fever vaccine responses in identical twins.

Sequencing was done on a sample of PBMCs. The receptor source for this set is a woman aged 18-29 years in good health. Each CDR3 is given with its conserved first and last residue. The D gene is left open where the match is weak. Clone size is stated in some rows and not others, as once, few, many or a class when expanded.

>many|TRBV9|.|TRBJ2-3
CASSAFLDGVRDTQYF
TGTGCCAGCAGCGCCTTTCTGGACGGGGTGAGAGATACGCAGTATTTT
>many|TRBV11-2|.|TRBJ2-1
CASSHKTLAIPYNEQFF
TGTGCCAGCAGCCATAAGACCCTAGCGATTCCCTACAATGAGCAGTTCTTC
>.|TRBV7-6|.|TRBJ2-3
CASSWLGAGTDTQYF
TGTGCCAGCAGCTGGCTGGGGGCAGGCACAGATACGCAGTATTTT
>many|TRBV5-1|.|TRBJ2-3
CASSYWTADTQYF
TGCGCCAGCAGCTACTGGACAGCAGATACGCAGTATTTT
>many|TRBV12-3/TRBV12-4|.|TRBJ2-3
CASRDPLGYTQYF
TGTGCCAGCCGAGACCCGTTAGGGTATACGCAGTATTTT
>.|TRBV12-3/TRBV12-4|TRBD1|TRBJ2-1
CASSPKLTDRDDEQFF
TGTGCCAGCAGTCCCAAGCTTACCGACAGGGACGATGAGCAGTTCTTC
>.|TRBV4-1|.|TRBJ1-5
CASSQGWDSNQPQHF
TGCGCCAGCAGCCAGGGGTGGGATAGCAATCAGCCCCAGCATTTT
>.|TRBV5-1|.|TRBJ2-2
CASSPGEVHGELFF
TGCGCCAGCAGCCCTGGGGAGGTCCACGGGGAGCTGTTTTTT
>few|TRBV11-2|TRBD2|TRBJ2-3
CASSLVTDRLAASTDTQYF
TGTGCCAGCAGCTTAGTCACAGATAGACTAGCGGCTAGCACAGATACGCAGTATTTT
>few|TRBV4-3|.|TRBJ2-7
CASSQDLAGPLPEQYF
TGCGCCAGCAGCCAAGATCTCGCGGGACCTCTCCCGGAGCAGTACTTC
>few|TRBV28|TRBD1|TRBJ2-5
CASTPRGRDQETQYF
TGTGCCAGCACCCCAAGGGGGCGTGATCAAGAGACCCAGTACTTC
>.|TRBV4-2|.|TRBJ2-2
CASSPDPLLRDARDRNTGELFF
TGTGCCAGCAGCCCAGATCCTCTCCTCCGCGATGCCCGGGACCGAAACACCGGGGAGCTGTTTTTT
>.|TRBV20-1|.|TRBJ2-5
CSAKIPGLGETQYF
TGCAGTGCCAAAATACCGGGACTCGGTGAGACCCAGTACTTC
>many|TRBV12-3/TRBV12-4|.|TRBJ1-6
CASSPGRTNSPLHF
TGTGCCAGCAGCCCGGGACGGACGAATTCACCCCTCCACTTT
>.|TRBV7-9|.|TRBJ1-1
CASLQKGNTEAFF
TGTGCCAGCCTCCAAAAGGGGAACACTGAAGCTTTCTTT
>few|TRBV28|TRBD2|TRBJ2-7
CASAKSGTSGRGSYEQYF
TGTGCCAGCGCTAAATCCGGGACTAGCGGTCGAGGGTCCTACGAGCAGTACTTC
>.|TRBV4-1|TRBD1|TRBJ2-5
CASSQSGTGTETQYF
TGCGCCAGCAGCCAATCCGGGACAGGAACAGAGACCCAGTACTTC
>many|TRBV5-1|.|TRBJ1-1
CASGTDRLNTEAFF
TGCGCCAGCGGCACGGACAGATTGAACACTGAAGCTTTCTTT
>.|TRBV12-3/TRBV12-4|.|TRBJ2-7
CASSLRPGGAEQYF
TGTGCCAGCAGTTTACGGCCAGGGGGGGCCGAGCAGTACTTC
>.|TRBV5-1|.|TRBJ2-4
CASRNGAKNIQYF
TGCGCCAGCAGAAATGGAGCCAAAAACATTCAGTACTTC
>.|TRBV20-1|TRBD2|TRBJ2-3
CSAWEREEYTDTQYF
TGCAGTGCTTGGGAGCGGGAGGAGTACACAGATACGCAGTATTTT
>few|TRBV10-3|TRBD1|TRBJ2-1
CAISESQGVLYNEQFF
TGTGCCATCAGTGAGTCACAGGGGGTACTCTACAATGAGCAGTTCTTC
>few|TRBV7-9|.|TRBJ2-7
CASSLGAGKFYEQYF
TGTGCCAGCAGCTTAGGGGCAGGGAAGTTCTACGAGCAGTACTTC
>many|TRBV2|.|TRBJ2-5
CASSGDGRETQYF
TGTGCCAGCAGTGGGGACGGCAGAGAGACCCAGTACTTC
>many|TRBV9|.|TRBJ2-7
CASSKSDRFIAQYF
TGTGCCAGCAGCAAATCGGACAGATTCATCGCGCAGTACTTC
>few|TRBV18|.|TRBJ2-5
CASSPRGFQETQYF
TGTGCCAGCTCACCACGGGGGTTCCAAGAGACCCAGTACTTC
>many|TRBV7-9|.|TRBJ2-3
CASSLWSSDTDTQYF
TGTGCCAGCAGCTTATGGAGTAGCGACACAGATACGCAGTATTTT
>many|TRBV12-3/TRBV12-4|TRBD2|TRBJ2-3
CASSKNSGGAADTQYF
TGTGCCAGCAGTAAAAATAGCGGGGGGGCCGCCGATACGCAGTATTTT
>few|TRBV11-3|.|TRBJ1-1
CASSLLHGTTAFF
TGTGCCAGCAGCCTGCTACACGGGACGACAGCTTTCTTT
>many|TRBV10-2|TRBD2|TRBJ2-1
CASSELTSGRPNEQFF
TGCGCCAGCAGTGAGTTGACTAGCGGGAGGCCCAATGAGCAGTTCTTC
>many|TRBV7-8|TRBD2|TRBJ2-3
CASSLGGRTSTDTQYF
TGTGCCAGCAGCTTAGGCGGGAGGACTAGCACAGATACGCAGTATTTT
>few|TRBV4-3|TRBD1|TRBJ1-1
CASSQASGGGTEAFF
TGCGCCAGCAGCCAAGCGTCAGGGGGCGGGACTGAAGCTTTCTTT
>.|TRBV27|.|TRBJ2-5
CASSPWKGETQYF
TGTGCCAGCAGTCCCTGGAAGGGGGAGACCCAGTACTTC